The next 16 T cell receptor beta chains were all read from a single sample in a study of blood T cell repertoires in COVID-19. Produced via immunoSEQ multiplex PCR; TCRdb's table is partial and in-frame only. The top ten hold about 6.1% of the sample, which has around 150,000 clones, 70% to 90% seen once. Sequences were obtained from PBMCs or T cells enriched from blood (not recorded which). These TCRs come from a woman aged 35 to 49 who had recovered from COVID-19.

This sequence joins TRBV7-9 and TRBJ2-7; 10 bases match TRBD2. CDR3 size: 17 residues. With 5 bases clipped from V and 4 bases from J, the junction kept 14 bases outside the gene matches. Per the germline V gene, CDR1 is SEHNR and CDR2 is FQNEAQ (reference sequence). CDR3 sequence (DNA): TGTGCCAGCAGCCAAGGACTAGCGGACCCGACCGGGTACGAGCAGTACTTC. Its protein is CASSQGLADPTGYEQYF.

The V gene is TRBV7-8, the J gene TRBJ2-1, with 10 bases that match TRBD2. Germline V gene data show CDR1 as SGHVS and CDR2 as FQNEAQ. The CDR3 totals 15 residues. J gave up 9 bases and V 0 bases, and 5 bases lay outside the gene matches. This CDR3 is CASSLAAGGGREQFF. The CDR3 DNA reads TGTGCCAGCAGCTTAGCAGCGGGAGGGGGTCGTGAGCAGTTCTTC.

In its sample, this clone was seen once. This chain joins TRBV24-1 and TRBJ2-1; 16 nucleotides line up with TRBD2. The V gene's germline CDR1 is KGHDR and CDR2 SFDVKD. The CDR3 totals 17 residues. Trimming took 4 bases from V and 7 from J; bases not matched to a gene: 6. The CDR3 DNA follows: TGTGCCACCAGTGACGGGACTAGCGGGGGGGCCGGAAATGAGCAGTTCTTC. Translating gives CATSDGTSGGAGNEQFF.

V usage is TRBV6-2 or TRBV6-3 and J usage is TRBJ2-2, with a tentative D call TRBD1 (6 bases). The CDR3 runs to 14 residues. The V end lost 2 bases, the J end lost 8 bases, and 12 bases lay between the germline ends. The germline V gene encodes CDR1 MNHEY and CDR2 SVGEGT. As DNA, the CDR3 is TGTGCCAGCAGTTACGCACAGGGAATGGGGGAGCTGTTTTTT. Residues: CASSYAQGMGELFF.

This chain uses TRBV19 with TRBJ2-3; 10 nucleotides align to TRBD2. V shed 6 bases, J shed 4 bases, and the junction held 4 bases outside the gene matches. CDR3 length: 14 residues. Germline V gene lookup returns CDR1 LNHDA and CDR2 SQIVND (reference sequence). The CDR3 loop reads CASRDGLAADTQYF. In nucleotides, the CDR3 is TGTGCCAGTAGGGACGGACTAGCGGCAGATACGCAGTATTTT.

The gene calls are TRBV5-1 and TRBJ2-7; D gene uncertain. The CDR3 covers 15 residues. The germline gives CDR1 SGHRS, CDR2 YFSETQ. Trimming stripped 0 bases from V and 3 bases from J, with 13 bases between. This CDR3 is CASSLESHEIYEQYF. CDR3 coding DNA: TGCGCCAGCAGCTTGGAGAGCCACGAGATCTACGAGCAGTACTTC.

This clone was recorded only once. The V call is TRBV3-1 (or the pseudogene TRBV3-2), the J call TRBJ1-2; 10 bases are shared with TRBD1. Germline loops: CDR1 LGHDT, CDR2 YNNKEL (reference sequence). CDR3 length: 15 residues. J gave up 5 bases and V 1 base, and 4 bases lay outside the gene matches. CDR3 protein: CASSQGQGARYGYTF. The CDR3 bases are TGTGCCAGCAGCCAAGGACAGGGGGCTCGGTATGGCTACACCTTC.

The V and J genes are TRBV27 and TRBJ2-7; 10 nucleotides agree with TRBD2. The CDR3 runs 16 residues. The V segment lost 2 bases and the J segment 6 bases; nucleotides outside the gene matches: 10. Germline CDR1 and CDR2: MNHEY and SMNVEV (reference sequence). The CDR3 sequence is CASSLPPASGRAEQYF. In DNA form, the CDR3 reads TGTGCCAGCAGTTTACCCCCGGCCAGCGGGAGGGCCGAGCAGTACTTC.

This chain uses TRBV4-2 with TRBJ1-3, with unresolved D. Germline CDR1 and CDR2: LGHNA and YNFKEQ. V shed 0 bases and J shed 6 bases, with 6 bases lying between them. The CDR3 covers 13 residues. CDR3 sequence (DNA): TGTGCCAGCAGCCAAGATATGTCAAACACCATATATTTT. This encodes CASSQDMSNTIYF.

CDR3: CASSLTGTGGYTF. The CDR3 nucleotides are TGTGCCAGCAGCTTGACAGGGACGGGTGGCTACACCTTC. This chain joins TRBV7-9 and TRBJ1-2; 7 bases line up with TRBD1. V was pared by 3 bases and J by 7 bases, with 5 bases of the junction left unmatched. This CDR3 has 13 amino acids. Germline CDR1 reads SEHNR; CDR2 reads FQNEAQ (reference sequence).

The V call is TRBV7-3, the J call TRBJ2-1, with D tentatively TRBD2 (6 bases). V was cut by 0 bases and J by 6 bases, with 18 bases left in between. CDR3 size: 17 residues. From germline, CDR1 is SGHTA and CDR2 FQGTGA. CDR3 bases: TGTGCCAGCAGCTTAACCCCAAGTTGGGGGGAACTCAATGAGCAGTTCTTC. It specifies CASSLTPSWGELNEQFF. Full variable domain (missing parts from reference TRBV7-3 and TRBJ2-1): GAGVSQTPSNKVTEKGKYVELRCDPISGHTALYWYRQSLGQGPEFLIYFQGTGAADDSGLPNDRFFAVRPEGSVSTLKIQRTERGDSAVYLCASSLTPSWGELNEQFFGPGTRLTVL.

The chain's CDR3 is CAGKAGGTDTQYF. For the CDR3, the DNA is TGTGCCGGAAAAGCGGGAGGCACAGATACGCAGTATTTT. The rearrangement links TRBV6-5 to TRBJ2-3; 8 bases match TRBD2. The germline V gene encodes CDR1 MNHEY and CDR2 SVGAGI. V lost 11 bases and J lost 1; bases outside the gene matches: 5. This CDR3 is built from 13 residues.

J is TRBJ2-1 and V is TRBV4-2, with D tentatively TRBD1 (6 bases). Per the germline V gene, CDR1 is LGHNA and CDR2 is YNFKEQ. The CDR3 runs 17 residues. V lost 1 base and J lost 10, with 23 bases in between. CDR3 in DNA: TGTGCCAGCAGCCAAGGAGAGGCAGGGACAACAAAAGGGGAGCAGTTCTTC. It codes for CASSQGEAGTTKGEQFF.

This sequence joins TRBV4-1 and TRBJ1-1; D is perhaps TRBD1 (5 bases). Germline loops: CDR1 MGHRA, CDR2 YSYEKL. This CDR3 contains 15 residues. V dropped 1 base and J dropped 8 bases, with 17 bases sitting between them. DNA for the CDR3: TGCGCCAGCAGCCAAGTAAACGTTTTGGGACTCGAAGCTTTCTTT. It specifies CASSQVNVLGLEAFF.

In the case of this clone: The junction departs from the called germline gene at one end, perhaps through a read error. The chain uses TRBV11-2 and TRBJ2-5, with 9 bases identical to TRBD2. Germline assignment: CDR1 SGHAT and CDR2 FQNNGV. The CDR3 extends over 13 amino acids. CDR3 in amino acids: CATGGGAAETQYF. DNA of the CDR3: TGCGCCACAGGCGGGGGGGCCGCGGAGACCCAGTACTTC.

As regards this clone: Within the sample, other DNA sequences also encode this same CDR3. The rearrangement uses TRBV6-5 and TRBJ2-5; D unresolved. The germline V and J ends were trimmed by 9 bases and 2 bases, with 13 bases remaining between them. Germline V gives CDR1 MNHEY, CDR2 SVGAGI. The CDR3 loop spans 13 amino acids. CDR3 nucleotide sequence: TGTGCCAGTTCCCCCGACACTCAAGAGACCCAGTACTTC. Protein product: CASSPDTQETQYF.